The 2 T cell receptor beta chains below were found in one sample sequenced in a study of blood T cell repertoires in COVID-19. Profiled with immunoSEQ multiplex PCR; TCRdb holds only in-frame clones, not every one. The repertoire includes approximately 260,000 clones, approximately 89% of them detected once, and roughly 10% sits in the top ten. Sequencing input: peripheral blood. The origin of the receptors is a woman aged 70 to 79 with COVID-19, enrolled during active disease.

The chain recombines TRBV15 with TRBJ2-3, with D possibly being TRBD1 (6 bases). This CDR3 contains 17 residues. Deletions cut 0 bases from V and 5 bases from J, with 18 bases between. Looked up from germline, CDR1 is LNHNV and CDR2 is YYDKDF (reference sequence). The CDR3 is CATSRDLDSLRRDTQYF. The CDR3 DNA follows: TGTGCCACCAGCAGAGATTTGGACAGCCTGAGGCGAGATACGCAGTATTTT.

CDR3 coding DNA: TGTGCCAGCAGACAAGTGCAGAATCAGCCCCAGCATTTT. It encodes CASRQVQNQPQHF. The rearrangement joins TRBV2 to TRBJ1-5; D not certain. CDR1 SNHLY and CDR2 FYNNEI come from the germline V gene. Trimming took off 6 bases at V and 4 bases at J, with 10 bases between the two ends. The CDR3 is made up of 13 amino acids.